Included here is one T cell receptor beta chain sequence, with context. The data are from a study of OX40 agonist ivuxolimab in advanced cancers. Sequenced by immunoSEQ multiplex PCR; TCRdb stores in-frame clones only, minus some. Counted here are about 48,000 clones, 88% occurring once; the ten biggest clones make up roughly three fifths. Trimming shortened V by 3 bases and J by 2 bases, and 4 bases separated the two germline ends. The CDR3 is 11 amino acids. Germline V gene data show CDR1 as DFQATT and CDR2 as SNEGSKA (reference sequence). This clonotype originated in an adult with an advanced solid tumor such as melanoma, head and neck, liver or kidney cancer. Sequenced material: CD4+ or CD8+ T cells sorted from blood, taken in a trial of the OX40 agonist ivuxolimab. The rearrangement links TRBV20-1 to TRBJ1-2; D is ambiguous. The CDR3 protein is CSASINYGYTF. The CDR3 DNA reads TGCAGTGCTAGCATAAACTATGGCTACACCTTC.